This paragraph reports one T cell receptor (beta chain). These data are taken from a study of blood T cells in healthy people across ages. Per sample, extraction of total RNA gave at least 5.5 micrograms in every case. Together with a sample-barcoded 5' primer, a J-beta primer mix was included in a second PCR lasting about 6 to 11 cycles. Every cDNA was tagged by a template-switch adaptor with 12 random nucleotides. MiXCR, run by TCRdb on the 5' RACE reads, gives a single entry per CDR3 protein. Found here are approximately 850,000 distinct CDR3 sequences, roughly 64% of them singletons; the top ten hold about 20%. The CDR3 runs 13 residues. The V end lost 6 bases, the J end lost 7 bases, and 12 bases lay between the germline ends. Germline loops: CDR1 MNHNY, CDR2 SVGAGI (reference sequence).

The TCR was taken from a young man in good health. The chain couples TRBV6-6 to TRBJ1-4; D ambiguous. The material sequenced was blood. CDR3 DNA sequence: TGTGCCAGCAGCCCATCTTCCGCTGAAAAACTGTTTTTT. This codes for CASSPSSAEKLFF.